The 27 T cell receptor beta chains below all came from one sample that was sequenced in a study of shared clonotypes between healthy human individuals. Terminally differentiated effector memory CD45RA+ cells were excluded from the naive CD8 cells, which were CD45RO-negative and positively selected for CCR7. Measured with immunoSEQ multiplex PCR; TCRdb has only the in-frame clones, and not every one. The table records about 1,800,000 clones, roughly 95% of them present only once. Material: naive CD8+ T cells sorted from blood. The receptors were gathered from a man in his late teens or twenties in good health.

The chain recombines TRBV6-1 with TRBJ1-6, with 9 bases identical to TRBD1. The J segment lost 4 bases and the V segment lost 5 bases, leaving 3 bases of the junction unmatched. Germline V gene lookup returns CDR1 MNHNS and CDR2 SASEGT. The CDR3 totals 15 residues. Here the CDR3 reads CASSRQGVYNSPLHF. Here the CDR3 DNA reads TGTGCCAGCAGTCGACAGGGGGTTTATAATTCACCCCTCCACTTT.

This chain joins TRBV4-3 and TRBJ2-1; D not resolved. CDR3 length: 14 residues. Trimming pared 0 bases from V and 9 bases from J, leaving 12 bases between. CDR1 and CDR2 (germline): LGHNA, YSLEER. The CDR3 DNA reads TGCGCCAGCAGCCAAGATGAGATAGGGATTGAGCAGTTCTTC. It is translated as CASSQDEIGIEQFF.

This clone was recorded a few times. Different DNA sequences within this sample yield the same CDR3. The chain is built from TRBV19 and TRBJ2-1, with TRBD2 matching 11 bases. The germline V gene has CDR1 LNHDA and CDR2 SQIVND (reference sequence). The V segment lost 5 bases and the J segment 4 bases; nucleotides outside the gene matches: 4. CDR3 length: 15 amino acids. CDR3 bases: TGTGCCAGTAGTCCCGGGACTAGCGGTTACAATGAGCAGTTCTTC. It is translated as CASSPGTSGYNEQFF.

This rearrangement joins TRBV9 to TRBJ1-5, with D possibly matching TRBD1 (6 bases). Germline V gene sequence: CDR1 SGDLS, CDR2 YYNGEE. This CDR3 is 17 amino acids long. Deletions cut 7 bases from V and 0 bases from J, with 20 bases between. CDR3 amino acids: CASFQAGGGYSNQPQHF. CDR3 coding DNA: TGTGCCAGCTTCCAGGCAGGAGGGGGGTATAGCAATCAGCCCCAGCATTTT. Drawing the rest from reference TRBV9 and TRBJ1-5, the complete variable domain is DSGVTQTPKHLITATGQRVTLRCSPRSGDLSVYWYQQSLDQGLQFLIQYYNGEERAKGNILERFSAQQFPDLHSELNLSSLELGDSALYFCASFQAGGGYSNQPQHFGDGTRLSIL.

The chain uses TRBV4-1 and TRBJ2-5; D uncertain. V lost 3 bases, J lost 1 base, and 9 bases lay in between. This CDR3 has 14 residues. Germline-derived CDR1 and CDR2 are MGHRA and YSYEKL. This CDR3 is CASSHLMGQETQYF. The DNA for the CDR3 is TGCGCCAGCAGCCACCTTATGGGCCAAGAGACCCAGTACTTC.

The chain links TRBV19 to TRBJ2-1; TRBD2 matches 9 bases. Trimming cost V 4 bases and J 4 bases; bases outside gene matches: 2. Germline CDR1 and CDR2: LNHDA and SQIVND (reference sequence). The CDR3 runs 14 residues. Here the CDR3 reads CASSTAGGYNEQFF. The CDR3 coding sequence is TGTGCCAGTAGTACAGCGGGAGGATACAATGAGCAGTTCTTC.

V usage is TRBV28 and J usage is TRBJ2-7; either TRBD1 or TRBD2 may supply D (5 bases each). V shed 6 bases and J shed 2 bases, with 20 bases lying between them. Germline V gene sequence: CDR1 MDHEN, CDR2 SYDVKM. CDR3 size: 16 residues. This CDR3 is CASSRIYPVGAYEQYF. The CDR3 region has the DNA TGTGCCAGCAGCCGTATATATCCGGTGGGGGCCTACGAGCAGTACTTC.

The V call is TRBV7-9, the J call TRBJ2-2; D is unclear. Trimming cost V 6 bases and J 6 bases, with 11 bases left between them. The CDR3 is made up of 13 amino acids. CDR1 is SEHNR, CDR2 FQNEAQ, per germline (reference sequence). This CDR3 reads CASRSGVPGELFF. The CDR3 DNA is TGTGCCAGCAGATCCGGAGTACCCGGGGAGCTGTTTTTT.

Turning to this clone: Additional DNA sequences in this sample encode the identical CDR3. The CDR3 coding sequence is TGTGCCAGCAGTTACTCGGGAGCGGACTACGAGCAGTACTTC. Its translation is CASSYSGADYEQYF. This rearrangement joins TRBV6-5 to TRBJ2-7; D may be TRBD2 (5 bases). Looked up from germline, CDR1 is MNHEY and CDR2 is SVGAGI. The ends were cut back, 0 bases at V and 3 bases at J, with 9 bases in the middle. The CDR3 length is 14 residues.

This chain joins TRBV4-1 and TRBJ2-7; 11 bases are shared with TRBD2. From germline, CDR1 is MGHRA and CDR2 YSYEKL. V lost 6 bases and J lost 1; bases outside the gene matches: 5. The CDR3 consists of 15 residues. The CDR3: CASRVTSGGSYEQYF. The DNA of the CDR3 is TGCGCCAGCAGAGTAACTAGCGGGGGTTCCTACGAGCAGTACTTC.

The V and J genes are TRBV11-2 and TRBJ2-7, with D possibly TRBD2 on 5 matching bases. The CDR3 consists of 16 residues. The germline CDR1 and CDR2 sequences are SGHAT and FQNNGV. Trimming took 0 bases from V and 7 from J, leaving 19 bases between them. The CDR3: CASSLDLSGYFDEQYF. CDR3 nucleotide sequence: TGTGCCAGCAGCTTAGATCTGAGCGGATACTTTGATGAGCAGTACTTC.

The J gene is TRBJ2-1, the V gene TRBV9; 7 bases are shared with TRBD2. The CDR3 covers 16 residues. The junction had 3 bases not matched to a gene; V was cut back by 0 bases and J by 0 bases. Per germline, CDR1 SGDLS and CDR2 YYNGEE. This chain's CDR3 is CASSVERDLSYNEQFF. The CDR3 DNA reads as TGTGCCAGCAGCGTAGAGCGGGACCTCTCCTACAATGAGCAGTTCTTC.

This chain uses TRBV28 with TRBJ1-2; possible D gene TRBD1, 6 bases. V lost 3 bases to trimming and J lost 6 bases, with 14 bases between them. The CDR3 totals 14 residues. The germline CDR1 and CDR2 sequences are MDHEN and SYDVKM. The CDR3 here is CASSFSSGVNGYTF. The CDR3 coding sequence is TGTGCCAGCAGTTTTTCTTCAGGGGTGAATGGCTACACCTTC.

The chain has TRBV9 and TRBJ2-3, with D unclear. The V end lost 0 bases, the J end lost 4 bases, and 12 bases lay between the germline ends. CDR3 length equals 15 residues. In germline, CDR1 is SGDLS, CDR2 YYNGEE. The DNA of the CDR3 is TGTGCCAGCAGCGTAGGGGCTAGAGGTGCAGATACGCAGTATTTT. Translated, it gives CASSVGARGADTQYF.

The chain links TRBV13 to TRBJ1-2, with 7 nucleotides matching TRBD1. The CDR3 has 15 amino acids. J was trimmed by 6 bases and V by 8 bases; bases with no gene match: 15. CDR1 is PRHDT, CDR2 FYEKMQ, per germline (reference sequence). The CDR3 is CASLEGANSKHGYTF. The DNA for the CDR3 is TGTGCCAGCCTTGAGGGGGCCAACTCCAAACATGGCTACACCTTC. Combining the CDR3 with reference TRBV13 and TRBJ1-2 gives the whole variable domain AAGVIQSPRHLIKEKRETATLKCYPIPRHDTVYWYQQGPGQDPQFLISFYEKMQSDKGSIPDRFSAQQFSDYHSELNMSSLELGDSALYFCASLEGANSKHGYTFGSGTRLTVV.

The chain employs TRBV5-6 and TRBJ2-3, with 12 bases that match TRBD2. This CDR3 is built from 16 residues. Trimming cost V 2 bases and J 4 bases; bases outside gene matches: 5. Looked up from germline, CDR1 is SGHDT and CDR2 is YYEEEE. In nucleotides, the CDR3 is TGTGCCAGCAGCTTTCTAGCGGGAGGGGGACCAGATACGCAGTATTTT. This codes for CASSFLAGGGPDTQYF.

This chain links TRBV5-6 with TRBJ2-1, with D unclear. The length of the CDR3 is 11 residues. Trimming removed 3 bases at V and 8 bases at J, with 6 bases between. Germline-derived CDR1 and CDR2 are SGHDT and YYEEEE. The CDR3 protein is CASSSYHEQFF. CDR3 bases: TGTGCCAGCAGCTCATACCATGAGCAGTTCTTC.

The chain has TRBV11-1 and TRBJ2-7; 7 bases map to TRBD1. This CDR3 comprises 15 residues. Germline V lookup: CDR1 SGHAT, CDR2 FQDESV (reference sequence). J was trimmed by 2 bases and V by 5 bases; bases with no gene match: 9. CDR3 loop: CASSHGTVYTYEQYF. CDR3 DNA sequence: TGTGCCAGCAGCCATGGGACAGTCTACACCTACGAGCAGTACTTC.

The V and J genes are TRBV10-3 and TRBJ1-1; D is ambiguous. Germline CDR1 is ENHRY and CDR2 is SYGVKD. The CDR3 covers 14 residues. Trimming removed 7 bases from V and 1 base from J, with 13 bases in between. CDR3 protein: CAITDILGNTEAFF. The CDR3 region has the DNA TGTGCCATCACTGACATCTTGGGGAACACTGAAGCTTTCTTT.

This chain connects TRBV7-9 to TRBJ2-3; D remains ambiguous. V lost 8 bases and J lost 2, with 11 bases in between. The germline V gene has CDR1 SEHNR and CDR2 FQNEAQ (reference sequence). The CDR3 loop spans 13 amino acids. Here the CDR3 reads CASSETTTDTQYF. Written as DNA, the CDR3 is TGTGCCAGCTCCGAGACCACCACAGATACGCAGTATTTT.

The genes are TRBV7-8 and TRBJ2-5, with D perhaps TRBD2 (6 bases). Per germline, CDR1 SGHVS and CDR2 FQNEAQ. CDR3 length equals 15 residues. Trimming shortened V by 5 bases and J by 0 bases, and 13 bases separated the two germline ends. CDR3 protein: CASSNEGTDQETQYF. In nucleotides, the CDR3 is TGTGCCAGCAGCAACGAAGGGACTGACCAAGAGACCCAGTACTTC.

This sequence joins TRBV9 and TRBJ2-7; D is possibly TRBD1 (8 bases). Trimming took 3 bases from V and 2 from J, leaving 15 bases between them. Germline V gene lookup returns CDR1 SGDLS and CDR2 YYNGEE. This CDR3 contains 15 residues. CDR3 sequence: CASSATGGATYEQYF. The CDR3 region has the DNA TGTGCCAGCAGCGCAACAGGGGGGGCTACCTACGAGCAGTACTTC. The full variable domain, with the rest looked up from reference TRBV9 and TRBJ2-7, is DSGVTQTPKHLITATGQRVTLRCSPRSGDLSVYWYQQSLDQGLQFLIQYYNGEERAKGNILERFSAQQFPDLHSELNLSSLELGDSALYFCASSATGGATYEQYFGPGTRLTVT.

Written as DNA, the CDR3 is TGTGCCAGCAGTTTATCTGAACTAGCGGATTACGAGCAGTACTTC. Encoded protein: CASSLSELADYEQYF. The rearrangement joins TRBV27 to TRBJ2-7, with TRBD2 identical over 8 bases. CDR1 and CDR2 (germline): MNHEY, SMNVEV (reference sequence). V shed 0 bases, J shed 4 bases, and the junction held 5 bases outside the gene matches. CDR3 size: 15 residues.

The chain joins TRBV27 to TRBJ2-1; TRBD2 aligns across 9 bases. The CDR3 contains 16 residues. V shed 5 bases and J 9 bases; nucleotides not matched to a gene: 14. Germline lookup yields CDR1 MNHEY and CDR2 SMNVEV (reference sequence). In DNA form, the CDR3 reads TGTGCCAGCAGTCCCCAGCGGGAGGACCGCTTTTTTGAGCAGTTCTTC. It translates to CASSPQREDRFFEQFF.

The CDR3 nucleotides are TGTGCCACCAGCAAGGACAGGGGGGCCACCGGGGAGCTGTTTTTT. It encodes CATSKDRGATGELFF. This chain uses TRBV15 with TRBJ2-2, with 10 positions matching TRBD1. The CDR3 contains 15 residues. The V gene's germline CDR1 is LNHNV and CDR2 YYDKDF (reference sequence). The junction had 3 bases not matched to a gene; V was cut back by 4 bases and J by 4 bases.

The gene calls are TRBV4-3 and TRBJ2-7; D uncertain. Trimming pared 0 bases from V and 1 base from J, leaving 13 bases between. The CDR3 is made up of 16 amino acids. Germline V gene data show CDR1 as LGHNA and CDR2 as YSLEER. CDR3 DNA: TGCGCCAGCAGCCAAGATTTGTTAGCCTTATCCTACGAGCAGTACTTC. Translating gives CASSQDLLALSYEQYF.

V gene TRBV6-1 combines with J gene TRBJ1-1; no reliable D call. V was cut by 3 bases and J by 5 bases, with 10 bases left in between. CDR1 and CDR2 from the germline V gene are MNHNS and SASEGT. CDR3 length: 13 residues. CDR3 DNA: TGTGCCAGCAGTGAGATAGAGCGAACTGAAGCTTTCTTT. This codes for CASSEIERTEAFF.